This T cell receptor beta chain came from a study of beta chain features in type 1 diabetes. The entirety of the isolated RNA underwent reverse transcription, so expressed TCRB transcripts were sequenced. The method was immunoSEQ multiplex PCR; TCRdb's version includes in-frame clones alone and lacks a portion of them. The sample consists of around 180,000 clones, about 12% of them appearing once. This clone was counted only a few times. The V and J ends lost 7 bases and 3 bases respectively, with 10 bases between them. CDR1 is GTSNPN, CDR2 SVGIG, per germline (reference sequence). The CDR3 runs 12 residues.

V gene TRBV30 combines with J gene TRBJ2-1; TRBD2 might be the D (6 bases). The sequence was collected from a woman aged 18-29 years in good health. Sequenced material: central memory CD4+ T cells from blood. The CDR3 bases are TGTGCCTTTAGTAGCGGCTACAATGAGCAGTTCTTC. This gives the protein CAFSSGYNEQFF.